This T cell receptor beta chain is from a study of T cells after yellow fever vaccination. Regarding the study as a whole: Almost all vaccine-responding clonotypes were not detected in the sorted memory subsets at the day 0 time point.

This clonotype was seen many times. TCRdb reprocessed the 5' RACE reads via MiXCR and lists one record per CDR3 protein. This sample yields about 14,000 distinct CDR3 sequences, of which roughly 7.2% are seen a single time; about 1.6% belongs to the top ten. Trimming took 0 bases from V and 0 from J; bases not matched to a gene: 13. The CDR3 runs 19 residues. Per germline, CDR1 SEHNR and CDR2 FQNEAQ (reference sequence). This clonotype was sampled from a man between 18 and 29 years old who received the YFV17D yellow fever vaccine. Sequenced material: PBMCs, either bulk or a sorted T-cell subset (CD4+, CD8+, memory, or dextramer-sorted; not recorded which), taken on the day of the yellow fever booster vaccination. The chain couples TRBV7-9 to TRBJ1-1; TRBD1 matches at 7 bases. In DNA, the CDR3 is TGTGCCAGCAGCTTAGCGAGGGGGCAGCTGAAAATAATGAACACTGAAGCTTTCTTT. Amino acids: CASSLARGQLKIMNTEAFF.